This T cell receptor beta chain originates from a study of blood T cell repertoires in COVID-19. Background on the study: Sites in the United States, Italy and Spain provided acute and convalescent COVID-19 samples. T cells, B-cell-depleted T cells, or PBMCs supplied cDNA or gDNA.

Enrolment of Seattle patients took place during active infection, and they were followed longitudinally. From germline, CDR1 is MNHEY and CDR2 SVGAGI. The V end was cut by 0 bases, the J end by 7 bases, with 18 bases between. The length of the CDR3 is 16 residues. Authors' data handling: Counts of nucleated cells, estimated from reference gene primer amplification, were obtained. The assay was immunoSEQ multiplex PCR, and TCRdb's table has in-frame clones only and misses some. V and J calls and clone size are copied from that table; D and trimming were computed from the DNA. This table holds 70,000 to 95,000 clones, approximately 93% found once.

The sample was peripheral blood. The V gene is TRBV6-5, the J gene TRBJ2-5, with a weak D call TRBD2 (6 bases). The sequence was obtained from a man between 50 and 59 years old with COVID-19, enrolled during active disease. The CDR3 nucleotides are TGTGCCAGCAGTTACTCGGTGACTAGTGACTATGGGACCCAGTACTTC. Its protein is CASSYSVTSDYGTQYF.